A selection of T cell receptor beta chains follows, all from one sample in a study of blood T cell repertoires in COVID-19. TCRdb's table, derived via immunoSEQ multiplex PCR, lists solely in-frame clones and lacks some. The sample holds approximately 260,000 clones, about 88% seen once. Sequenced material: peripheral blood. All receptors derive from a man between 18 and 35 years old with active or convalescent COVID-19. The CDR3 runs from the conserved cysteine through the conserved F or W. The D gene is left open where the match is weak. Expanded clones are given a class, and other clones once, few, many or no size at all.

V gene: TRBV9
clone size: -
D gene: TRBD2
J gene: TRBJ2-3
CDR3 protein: CASSPRLAGSSTDTQYF
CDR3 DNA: TGTGCCAGCAGCCCCCGACTAGCGGGTTCTTCCACAGATACGCAGTATTTT

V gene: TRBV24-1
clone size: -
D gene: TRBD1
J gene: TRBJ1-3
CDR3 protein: CATSDQDRGYTIYF
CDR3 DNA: TGTGCCACCAGTGATCAAGACAGGGGTTACACCATATATTTT

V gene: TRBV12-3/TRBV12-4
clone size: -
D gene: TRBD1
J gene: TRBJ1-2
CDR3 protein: CASSLWTGNVGF
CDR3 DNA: TGTGCCAGCAGTTTATGGACAGGGAATGTTGGCTTC

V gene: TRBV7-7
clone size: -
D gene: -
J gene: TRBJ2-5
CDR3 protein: CASSLVRHPQETQYF
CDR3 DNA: TGTGCCAGCAGCTTAGTCAGGCACCCCCAAGAGACCCAGTACTTC

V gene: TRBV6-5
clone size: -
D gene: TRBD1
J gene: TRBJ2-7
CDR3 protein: CASRPGQGMEQYF
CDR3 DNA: TGTGCCAGCAGGCCAGGACAGGGCATGGAGCAGTACTTC

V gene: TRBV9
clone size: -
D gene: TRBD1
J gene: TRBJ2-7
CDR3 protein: CASSAEGAGGKYEQYF
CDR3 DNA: TGTGCCAGCAGCGCCGAGGGGGCAGGGGGCAAGTACGAGCAGTACTTC

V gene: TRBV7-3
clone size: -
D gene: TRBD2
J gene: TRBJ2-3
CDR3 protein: CASSLKLRGDGTDTQYF
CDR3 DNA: TGTGCCAGCAGCTTAAAGTTGCGGGGGGACGGCACAGATACGCAGTATTTT

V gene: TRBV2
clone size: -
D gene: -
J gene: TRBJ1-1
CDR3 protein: CASTNRGTEAFF
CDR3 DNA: TGTGCCAGCACAAACCGGGGAACTGAAGCTTTCTTT

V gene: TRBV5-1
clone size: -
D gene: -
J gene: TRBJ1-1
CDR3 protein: CASSLEQGDTEAFF
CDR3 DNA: TGCGCCAGCAGCTTGGAGCAGGGTGACACTGAAGCTTTCTTT

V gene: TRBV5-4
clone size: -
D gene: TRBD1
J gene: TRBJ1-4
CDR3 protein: CASSRQGVNEKLFF
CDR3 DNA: TGTGCCAGCAGCCGACAGGGAGTAAATGAAAAACTGTTTTTT

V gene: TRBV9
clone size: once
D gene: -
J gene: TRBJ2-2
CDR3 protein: CATRERPDTGELFF
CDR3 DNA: TGTGCCACCAGGGAGAGGCCGGACACCGGGGAGCTGTTTTTT

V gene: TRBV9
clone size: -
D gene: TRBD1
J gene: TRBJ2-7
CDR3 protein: CASSVSPGTAYEQYF
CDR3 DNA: TGTGCCAGCAGCGTTTCCCCCGGGACAGCCTACGAGCAGTACTTC

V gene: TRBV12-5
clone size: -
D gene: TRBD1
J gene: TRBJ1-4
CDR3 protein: CASGFWGQGLNMATNEKLFF
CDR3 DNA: TGTGCTAGTGGTTTTTGGGGACAGGGGTTGAACATGGCAACTAATGAAAAACTGTTTTTT

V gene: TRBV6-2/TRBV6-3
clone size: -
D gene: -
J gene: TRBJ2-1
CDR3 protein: CASSWGHEQFF
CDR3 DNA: TGTGCCAGCAGTTGGGGGCATGAGCAGTTCTTC

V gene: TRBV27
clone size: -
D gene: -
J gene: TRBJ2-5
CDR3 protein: CATTDSQETQYF
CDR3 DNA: TGTGCCACTACCGACAGCCAAGAGACCCAGTACTTC

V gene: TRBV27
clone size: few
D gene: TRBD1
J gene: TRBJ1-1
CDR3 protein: CASSFVEGAQWGTEAFF
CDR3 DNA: TGTGCCAGCAGTTTCGTGGAGGGGGCCCAGTGGGGCACTGAAGCTTTCTTT

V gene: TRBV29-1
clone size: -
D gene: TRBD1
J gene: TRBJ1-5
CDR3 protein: CSVRDRDGQPQHF
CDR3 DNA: TGCAGCGTTCGGGACAGGGACGGTCAGCCCCAGCATTTT

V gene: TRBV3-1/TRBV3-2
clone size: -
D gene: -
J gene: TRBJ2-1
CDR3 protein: CASSQEGHGNEQFF
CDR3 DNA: TGTGCCAGCAGCCAAGAGGGACACGGCAATGAGCAGTTCTTC

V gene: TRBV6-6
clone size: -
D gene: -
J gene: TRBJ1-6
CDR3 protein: CASSYKPPNSPLHF
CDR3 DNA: TGTGCCAGCAGTTACAAGCCCCCTAATTCACCCCTCCACTTT

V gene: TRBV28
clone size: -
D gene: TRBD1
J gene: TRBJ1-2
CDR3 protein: CASSSGTAIYGYTF
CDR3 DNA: TGTGCCAGCAGCTCCGGGACAGCGATCTATGGCTACACCTTC

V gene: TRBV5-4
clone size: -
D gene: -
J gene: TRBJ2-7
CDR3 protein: CASSQIVGRYEQYF
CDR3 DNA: TGTGCCAGCAGCCAGATTGTGGGGAGGTACGAGCAGTACTTC

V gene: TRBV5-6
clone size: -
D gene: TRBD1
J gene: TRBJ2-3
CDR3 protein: CASSLIRGGPTDTQYF
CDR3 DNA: TGTGCCAGCAGCTTGATACGAGGGGGCCCTACAGATACGCAGTATTTT

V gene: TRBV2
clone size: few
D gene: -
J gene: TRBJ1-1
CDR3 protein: CASSALYRVYTEAFF
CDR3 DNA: TGTGCCAGCAGCGCTTTATACAGGGTCTACACTGAAGCTTTCTTT

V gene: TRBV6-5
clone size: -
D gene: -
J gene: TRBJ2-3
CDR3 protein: CAASSAGNTDTQYF
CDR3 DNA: TGTGCCGCCTCGTCGGCAGGGAACACAGATACGCAGTATTTT

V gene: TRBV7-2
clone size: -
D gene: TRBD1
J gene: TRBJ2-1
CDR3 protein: CASSSTGGGNEQFF
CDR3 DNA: TGTGCCAGCAGTTCGACAGGGGGAGGCAATGAGCAGTTCTTC

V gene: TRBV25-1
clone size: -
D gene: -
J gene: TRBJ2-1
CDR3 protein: CASSDLAGLSYNEQFF
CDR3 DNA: TGTGCCAGCAGTGATTTGGCGGGTCTCTCCTACAATGAGCAGTTCTTC

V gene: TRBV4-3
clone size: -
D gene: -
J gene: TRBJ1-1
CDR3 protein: CASSQADRNTEAFF
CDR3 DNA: TGCGCCAGCAGCCAGGCCGACAGGAACACTGAAGCTTTCTTT

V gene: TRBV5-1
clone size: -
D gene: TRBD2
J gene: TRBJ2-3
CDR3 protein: CASSLVSAGGPDTQYF
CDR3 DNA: TGCGCCAGCAGCTTGGTGTCGGCGGGAGGGCCGGATACGCAGTATTTT

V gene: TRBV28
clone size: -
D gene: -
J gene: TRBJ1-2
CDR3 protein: CASSFRRVNYGYTF
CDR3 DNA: TGTGCCAGCAGTTTTCGGAGAGTAAACTATGGCTACACCTTC

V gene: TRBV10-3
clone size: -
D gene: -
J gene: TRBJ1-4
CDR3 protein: CAISPSNEKLFF
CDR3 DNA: TGTGCCATCAGTCCCTCTAATGAAAAACTGTTTTTT

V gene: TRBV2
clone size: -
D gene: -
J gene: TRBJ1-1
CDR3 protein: CASSEEIMNTEAFF
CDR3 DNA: TGTGCCAGCAGTGAAGAAATCATGAACACTGAAGCTTTCTTT

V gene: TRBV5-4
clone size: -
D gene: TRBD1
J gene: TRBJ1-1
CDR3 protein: CASSNRRTGTMNTEAFF
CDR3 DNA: TGTGCCAGCAGCAACCGGAGGACAGGGACCATGAACACTGAAGCTTTCTTT

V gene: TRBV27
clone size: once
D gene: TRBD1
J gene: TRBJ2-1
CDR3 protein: CASSPPGQGYNEQFF
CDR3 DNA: TGTGCCAGCAGTCCACCGGGACAGGGCTACAATGAGCAGTTCTTC

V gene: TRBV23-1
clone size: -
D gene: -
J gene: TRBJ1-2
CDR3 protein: CASSQPGFYGYTF
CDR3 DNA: TGCGCCAGCAGTCAACCAGGGTTCTATGGCTACACCTTC

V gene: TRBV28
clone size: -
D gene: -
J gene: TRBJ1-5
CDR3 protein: CASSTLFWQQEEPQHF
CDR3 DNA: TGTGCCAGCAGTACTCTTTTTTGGCAGCAGGAAGAGCCCCAGCATTTT

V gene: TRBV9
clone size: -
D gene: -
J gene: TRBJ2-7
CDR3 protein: CASSGDRSYEQYF
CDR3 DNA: TGTGCCAGCAGCGGCGACAGGTCCTACGAGCAGTACTTC

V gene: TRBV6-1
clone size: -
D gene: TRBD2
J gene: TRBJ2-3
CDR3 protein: CASSEGRGGTDTQYF
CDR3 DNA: TGTGCCAGCAGTGAAGGTCGGGGGGGCACAGATACGCAGTATTTT

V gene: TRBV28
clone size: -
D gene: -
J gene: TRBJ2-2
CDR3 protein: CASSSGTGELFF
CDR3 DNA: TGTGCCAGCAGTTCAGGCACCGGGGAGCTGTTTTTT

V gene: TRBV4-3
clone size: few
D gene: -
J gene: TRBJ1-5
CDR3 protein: CASSSYWQGNQPQHF
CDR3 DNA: TGCGCCAGCAGCTCGTACTGGCAGGGGAATCAGCCCCAGCATTTT

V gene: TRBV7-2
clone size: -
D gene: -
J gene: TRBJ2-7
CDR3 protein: CASRSPGGNEQYF
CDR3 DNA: TGTGCCAGTAGGAGCCCAGGGGGGAACGAGCAGTACTTC

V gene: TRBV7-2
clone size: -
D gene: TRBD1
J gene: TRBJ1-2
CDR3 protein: CASSRTGTGYGYTF
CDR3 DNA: TGTGCCAGCAGCCGGACAGGGACGGGGTATGGCTACACCTTC

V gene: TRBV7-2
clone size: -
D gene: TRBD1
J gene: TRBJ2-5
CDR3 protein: CASSPGQAKETQYF
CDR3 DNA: TGTGCCAGCAGCCCCGGACAGGCTAAAGAGACCCAGTACTTC

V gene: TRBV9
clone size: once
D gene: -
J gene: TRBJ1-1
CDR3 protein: CASSPGVRGTEAFF
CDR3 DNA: TGTGCCAGCAGCCCAGGGGTCCGGGGCACTGAAGCTTTCTTT

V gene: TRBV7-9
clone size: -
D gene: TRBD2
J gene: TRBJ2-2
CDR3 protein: CASGEAGSGGELFF
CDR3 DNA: TGTGCCAGCGGGGAAGCGGGGTCAGGCGGGGAGCTGTTTTTT

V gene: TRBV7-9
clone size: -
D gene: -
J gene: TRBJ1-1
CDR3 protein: CASSSLGAGATEAFF
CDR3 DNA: TGTGCCAGCAGCTCTTTGGGCGCTGGGGCCACTGAAGCTTTCTTT

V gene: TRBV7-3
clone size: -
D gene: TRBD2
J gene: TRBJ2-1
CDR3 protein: CASSLLAGGPHEQFF
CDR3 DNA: TGTGCCAGCAGCCTCCTAGCGGGGGGGCCGCATGAGCAGTTCTTC